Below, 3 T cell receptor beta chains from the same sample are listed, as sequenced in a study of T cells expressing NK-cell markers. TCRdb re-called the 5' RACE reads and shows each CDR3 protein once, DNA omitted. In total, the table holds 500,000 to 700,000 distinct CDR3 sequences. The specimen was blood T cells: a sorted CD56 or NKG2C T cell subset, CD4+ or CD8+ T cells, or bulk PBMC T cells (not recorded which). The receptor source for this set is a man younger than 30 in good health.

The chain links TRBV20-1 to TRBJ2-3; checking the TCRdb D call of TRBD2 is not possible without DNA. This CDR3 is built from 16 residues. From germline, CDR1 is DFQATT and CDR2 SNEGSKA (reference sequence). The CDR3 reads CSASDGRAINTDTQYF.

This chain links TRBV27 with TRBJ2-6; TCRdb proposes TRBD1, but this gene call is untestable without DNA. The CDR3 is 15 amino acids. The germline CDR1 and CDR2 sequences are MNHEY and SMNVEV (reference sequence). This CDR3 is CASISLGAGANVLTF. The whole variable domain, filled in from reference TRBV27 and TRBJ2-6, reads EAQVTQNPRYLITVTGKKLTVTCSQNMNHEYMSWYRQDPGLGLRQIYYSMNVEVTDKGDVPEGYKVSRKEKRNFPLILESPSPNQTSLYFCASISLGAGANVLTFGAGSRLTVL.

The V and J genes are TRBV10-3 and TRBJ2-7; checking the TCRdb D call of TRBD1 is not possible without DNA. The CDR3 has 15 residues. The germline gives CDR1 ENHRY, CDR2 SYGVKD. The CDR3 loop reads CAINRAGTTAYEQYF.